This T cell receptor (beta chain) was identified in a study of blood T cell repertoires in COVID-19. Study-wide background: COVID-19 samples, acute and convalescent, were from the United States, Italy and Spain. T cells, B-cell-depleted T cells, or PBMCs provided the cDNA or gDNA that served as material.

Using immunoSEQ multiplex PCR, the repertoire was profiled, and TCRdb retains in-frame clones only, with some absent. Among fewer than 200,000 clones listed, around 87% were seen once. V was trimmed by 7 bases and J by 1 base, leaving 28 bases between them. This CDR3 has 19 amino acids. Germline V CDR1 and CDR2: MDHEN, SYDVKM. This receptor was taken from a man aged 40-50 years with active or convalescent COVID-19. The V gene is TRBV28, the J gene TRBJ1-2; D is undetermined. Sequencing was done on a sample of peripheral blood. The CDR3 spells CASTQVGLRGSAINYGYTF. The CDR3 bases are TGTGCCAGCACGCAAGTTGGGCTGCGGGGATCGGCGATTAACTATGGCTACACCTTC.